Listed below are T cell receptor beta chains from one sample, sequenced in a study of T cells in Graves' hyperthyroidism and ophthalmopathy. TCRdb reprocessed the multiplex PCR reads via MiXCR and lists one record per CDR3 protein. This table holds around 690,000 distinct CDR3 sequences, 15% to 20% found once. Input material: blood. These receptors came from a man over 45 with Graves' hyperthyroidism. Each CDR3 is given with its conserved first and last residue. D genes are given only for firm matches. Some rows mark clone size as missing; the rest say once, few, many or name a class of expanded clone.

J gene	clone size	CDR3 length	D gene	V gene	CDR3 protein	CDR3 DNA
TRBJ2-1	-	15	TRBD1	TRBV6-1	CASSTNGGQTNEQFF	TGTGCCAGCAGCACAAATGGGGGACAGACCAATGAGCAGTTCTTC
TRBJ1-3	-	15	-	TRBV28	CASSSGTSSGNTIYF	TGTGCCAGCAGTTCGGGGACATCCTCTGGAAACACCATATATTTT
TRBJ1-1	-	13	-	TRBV10-1	CASSDPDGKGAFF	TGCGCCAGCAGTGATCCGGACGGAAAGGGAGCTTTCTTT
TRBJ2-1	-	16	-	TRBV24-1	CATSGHSNGSYNEQFF	TGTGCCACCAGTGGGCATTCTAACGGCTCCTACAATGAGCAGTTCTTC
TRBJ2-1	-	17	TRBD2	TRBV24-1	CATSDLASGSSYNEQFF	TGTGCCACCAGTGATTTGGCTAGCGGGAGCTCCTACAATGAGCAGTTCTTC
TRBJ2-7	-	15	TRBD2	TRBV18	CASSPPSGGSYEQYF	TGTGCCAGCTCACCGCCGAGCGGGGGATCCTACGAGCAGTACTTC
TRBJ2-7	few	14	-	TRBV19	CASSMVGGPYEQYF	TGTGCCAGTAGTATGGTAGGTGGGCCCTACGAGCAGTACTTC
TRBJ1-5	many	14	-	TRBV28	CASCDGGSNQPQHF	TGTGCCAGCTGTGACGGCGGTAGCAATCAGCCCCAGCATTTT
TRBJ1-1	many	9	-	TRBV7-9	CASSREAFF	TGTGCCAGCAGCAGGGAAGCTTTCTTT
TRBJ1-1	many	14	-	TRBV5-1	CASSLGMSDTEAFF	TGCGCCAGCAGCTTGGGTATGTCGGACACTGAAGCTTTCTTT
TRBJ2-7	-	17	TRBD2	TRBV28	CASSYSSGTSGRNEQYF	TGTGCCAGCAGTTATTCCTCCGGGACTAGCGGGCGGAACGAGCAGTACTTC
TRBJ2-2	few	16	TRBD1	TRBV5-4	CASSPPTGALGGELFF	TGTGCCAGCAGCCCGCCGACAGGGGCGTTGGGCGGGGAGCTGTTTTTT